What follows are 16 T cell receptor beta chains derived from one specimen sequenced in a study of blood T cell repertoires in COVID-19. Using immunoSEQ multiplex PCR, the repertoire was profiled, and TCRdb retains in-frame clones only, with some absent. The sample contains about 240,000 clones, around 90% of which appear only once. The sequenced sample was peripheral blood. The receptors derive from a middle-aged woman who had recovered from COVID-19.

This clone appeared a few times. The CDR3 sequence: CATPPRDRSQEVTF. The CDR3 region has the DNA TGTGCCACCCCGCCCCGGGACAGGTCGCAAGAGGTGACCTTC. V usage is TRBV7-9 and J usage is TRBJ1-2; 8 positions agree with TRBD1. J lost 14 bases, V lost 10 bases, and 21 bases had no gene match. This CDR3 region has 14 residues. CDR1 and CDR2 from the germline V gene are SEHNR and FQNEAQ (reference sequence). Full variable domain (missing parts from reference TRBV7-9 and TRBJ1-2): DTGVSQNPRHKITKRGQNVTFRCDPISEHNRLYWYRQTLGQGPEFLTYFQNEAQLEKSRLLSDRFSAERPKGSFSTLEIQRTEQGDSAMYLCATPPRDRSQEVTFGSGTRLTVV.

V is TRBV6-1 and J is TRBJ1-2, with D possibly being TRBD1 (5 bases). V was clipped by 6 bases and J by 2 bases, with 10 bases between them. The germline V gene encodes CDR1 MNHNS and CDR2 SASEGT. This CDR3 is built from 13 residues. Here the CDR3 DNA reads TGTGCCAGCAGGGGGACTGAAAACTATGGCTACACCTTC. Amino acids: CASRGTENYGYTF.

V gene TRBV30 combines with J gene TRBJ2-7, with D possibly being TRBD1 (6 bases). Germline CDR1 and CDR2: GTSNPN and SVGIG (reference sequence). This CDR3 is built from 14 residues. Trimming removed 2 bases at V and 0 bases at J, with 11 bases between. CDR3 nucleotide sequence: TGTGCCTGGAGTCCCCGGGACATCTCCTACGAGCAGTACTTC. This codes for CAWSPRDISYEQYF.

The rearrangement joins TRBV11-3 to TRBJ2-3; 8 bases are a match to TRBD2. Germline V lookup: CDR1 SGHNT, CDR2 YENEEA. The trim removed 1 base at V and 7 bases at J, leaving 10 bases unmatched. The CDR3 consists of 16 residues. The CDR3 region is CASSLGPPREVYTQYF. DNA of the CDR3: TGTGCCAGCAGCTTAGGCCCCCCGCGGGAGGTGTATACGCAGTATTTT.

The chain uses TRBV2 and TRBJ2-6, with 10 bases that match TRBD2. Germline V gives CDR1 SNHLY, CDR2 FYNNEI. The CDR3 extends over 19 amino acids. Trimming at V came to 7 bases and at J to 1 base, leaving 13 bases not matched to a gene. CDR3 region: CASKWGGLAGVSGANVLTF. The CDR3 DNA sequence: TGTGCCAGCAAGTGGGGCGGGCTAGCGGGAGTTTCTGGGGCCAACGTCCTGACTTTC.

The chain carries TRBV3-1 (or the pseudogene TRBV3-2) and TRBJ2-5, with 8 bases aligning to TRBD2. This CDR3 region has 15 residues. With 6 bases clipped from V and 1 base from J, the junction kept 7 bases outside the gene matches. Germline V CDR1 and CDR2: LGHDT, YNNKEL (reference sequence). The CDR3 is CASRRGGAPQETQYF. The CDR3 nucleotides read TGTGCCAGCAGACGGGGGGGAGCCCCCCAAGAGACCCAGTACTTC.

This clone was detected only a few times. V and J are TRBV7-9 and TRBJ1-1; D is undetermined. The ends were cut back, 5 bases at V and 4 bases at J, with 8 bases in the middle. The CDR3 has 12 residues. Germline assignment: CDR1 SEHNR and CDR2 FQNEAQ (reference sequence). DNA of the CDR3: TGTGCCAGCAGCGTTACGAGCACTGAAGCTTTCTTT. The encoded protein is CASSVTSTEAFF.

The genes are TRBV27 and TRBJ2-2, with 7 bases lining up with TRBD1. The CDR3 is 15 amino acids. Germline CDR1 reads MNHEY; CDR2 reads SMNVEV (reference sequence). Losses at the gene ends were 3 bases for V and 4 bases for J; bases not matched to a gene: 5. CDR3 loop: CASSFKGGSTGELFF. DNA for the CDR3: TGTGCCAGCAGTTTCAAAGGGGGCAGCACCGGGGAGCTGTTTTTT.

The chain is built from TRBV18 and TRBJ2-5; 8 nucleotides align to TRBD2. V dropped 1 base and J dropped 4; count of bases not matched to a gene: 5. The CDR3 is 15 residues long. Germline V gene data show CDR1 as KGHSH and CDR2 as LQKENI. CDR3 bases: TGTGCCAGCTCACCACTACCCCGGGGGGGAGAGACCCAGTACTTC. It codes for CASSPLPRGGETQYF.

The V gene is TRBV29-1, the J gene TRBJ1-2; D perhaps matches TRBD1 (6 bases). V lost 0 bases and J lost 0, with 17 bases in between. The CDR3 has 17 amino acids. Germline V lookup: CDR1 SQVTM, CDR2 ANQGSEA. CDR3 residues: CSVEEKLQGATNYGYTF. The CDR3 bases are TGCAGCGTTGAAGAAAAGTTACAGGGTGCTACTAACTATGGCTACACCTTC.

This clone was detected once. V usage is TRBV7-2 and J usage is TRBJ2-1; 11 positions agree with TRBD2. Germline CDR1 is SGHTA and CDR2 is FQGNSA. After removal of 5 bases from V and 15 bases from J, the junction contained 18 bases not matched to a gene. The CDR3 runs 16 residues. CDR3 sequence reads: CASSPAPGLAAAGRFF. DNA for the CDR3: TGTGCCAGCAGCCCCGCCCCGGGACTAGCGGCTGCAGGTCGGTTCTTC.

This clone was picked up one time. This chain links TRBV10-2 with TRBJ1-4; D is ambiguous. The germline V and J ends were trimmed by 8 bases and 13 bases, with 14 bases remaining between them. The CDR3 consists of 11 residues. Looked up from germline, CDR1 is WSHSY and CDR2 is SAAADI. CDR3 in amino acids: CASGLVGGLFF. In nucleotides, the CDR3 is TGCGCCAGCGGACTCGTAGGAGGACTGTTTTTT.

The chain joins TRBV6-5 to TRBJ2-5; D is undetermined. The CDR3 runs 15 residues. The V end lost 5 bases, the J end lost 5 bases, and 18 bases lay between the germline ends. CDR1 is MNHEY, CDR2 SVGAGI, per germline. This chain's CDR3 is CASSPTPLSRETQYF. DNA of the CDR3: TGTGCCAGCAGTCCCACCCCTCTGTCCAGGGAGACCCAGTACTTC.

The V gene is TRBV30, the J gene TRBJ1-1; possibly TRBD1 for D (5 bases). The V gene lost 5 bases and the J gene lost 3 bases, with 13 bases spanning the gap. The length of the CDR3 is 13 residues. CDR1 is GTSNPN and CDR2 is SVGIG in the germline V gene (reference sequence). CDR3 DNA: TGTGCCTGGGGGGTCGAAGGGGACACTGAAGCTTTCTTT. Encoded protein: CAWGVEGDTEAFF.

Concerning this clone: Other DNA sequences in the sample encode the same CDR3. The chain joins TRBV7-2 to TRBJ1-1; a weak D match, TRBD1 (6 bases). Trimming left V 5 bases short and J 5 bases short, with 24 bases between. From germline, CDR1 is SGHTA and CDR2 FQGNSA. The CDR3 is made up of 17 amino acids. In nucleotides, the CDR3 is TGTGCCAGCAGCCCAGGGGAGGGGCGCATGTTTGGAACTGAAGCTTTCTTT. It is translated as CASSPGEGRMFGTEAFF.

This clone was counted a single time. The V and J genes are TRBV3-1 (or the pseudogene TRBV3-2) and TRBJ1-6; a weak D match, TRBD1 (5 bases). The V end was cut by 0 bases, the J end by 1 base, with 10 bases between. Germline V gene lookup returns CDR1 LGHDT and CDR2 YNNKEL (reference sequence). CDR3 length: 17 amino acids. The CDR3 DNA sequence: TGTGCCAGCAGCCAAGAGTTGGGGGGGTCCTATAATTCACCCCTCCACTTT. Amino acids: CASSQELGGSYNSPLHF.